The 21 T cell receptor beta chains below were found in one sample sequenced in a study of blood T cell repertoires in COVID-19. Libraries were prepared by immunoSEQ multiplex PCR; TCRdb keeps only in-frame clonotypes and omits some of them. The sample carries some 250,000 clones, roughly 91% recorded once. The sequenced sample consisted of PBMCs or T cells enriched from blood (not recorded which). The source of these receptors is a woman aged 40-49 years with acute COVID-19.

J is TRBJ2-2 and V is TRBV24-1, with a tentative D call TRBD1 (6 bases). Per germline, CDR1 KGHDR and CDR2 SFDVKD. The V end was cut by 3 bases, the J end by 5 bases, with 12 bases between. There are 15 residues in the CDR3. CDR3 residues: CATSDPGTPTGELFF. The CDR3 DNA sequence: TGTGCCACCAGTGATCCCGGGACACCAACCGGGGAGCTGTTTTTT.

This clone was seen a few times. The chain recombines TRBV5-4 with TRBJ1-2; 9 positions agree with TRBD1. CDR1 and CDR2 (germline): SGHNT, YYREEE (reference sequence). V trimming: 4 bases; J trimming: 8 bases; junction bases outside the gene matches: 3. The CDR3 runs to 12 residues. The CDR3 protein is CASSLGTGGYTF. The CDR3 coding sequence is TGTGCCAGCAGCCTCGGGACAGGGGGCTACACCTTC.

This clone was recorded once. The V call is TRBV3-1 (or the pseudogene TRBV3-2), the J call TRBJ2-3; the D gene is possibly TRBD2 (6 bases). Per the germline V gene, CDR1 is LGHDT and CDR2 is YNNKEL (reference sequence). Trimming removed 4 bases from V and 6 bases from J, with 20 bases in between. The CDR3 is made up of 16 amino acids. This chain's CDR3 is CASSLLGGVGRDTQYF. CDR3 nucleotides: TGTGCCAGCAGCCTTCTCGGCGGGGTGGGCAGGGATACGCAGTATTTT.

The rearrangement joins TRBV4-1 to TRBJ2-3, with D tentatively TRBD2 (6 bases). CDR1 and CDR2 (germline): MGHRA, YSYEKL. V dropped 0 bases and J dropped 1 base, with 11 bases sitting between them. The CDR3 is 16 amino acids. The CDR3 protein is CASSQDRGEGTDTQYF. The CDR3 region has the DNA TGCGCCAGCAGCCAAGATAGAGGGGAGGGCACAGATACGCAGTATTTT.

The CDR3 sequence is CASSLSPGVGFSYTF. As DNA, the CDR3 is TGTGCCAGCAGTTTATCCCCAGGTGTGGGTTTTAGCTACACCTTC. The chain couples TRBV27 to TRBJ1-2; D gene uncertain. Deletions cut 0 bases from V and 9 bases from J, with 17 bases between. This CDR3 has 15 amino acids. In germline, CDR1 is MNHEY, CDR2 SMNVEV (reference sequence).

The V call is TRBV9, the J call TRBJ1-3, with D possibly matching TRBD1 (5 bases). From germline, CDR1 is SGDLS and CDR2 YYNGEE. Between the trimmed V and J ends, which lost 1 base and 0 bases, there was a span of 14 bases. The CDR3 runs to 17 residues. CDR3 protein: CASSVTQGTHSGNTIYF. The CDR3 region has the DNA TGTGCCAGCAGCGTAACCCAGGGCACCCACTCTGGAAACACCATATATTTT.

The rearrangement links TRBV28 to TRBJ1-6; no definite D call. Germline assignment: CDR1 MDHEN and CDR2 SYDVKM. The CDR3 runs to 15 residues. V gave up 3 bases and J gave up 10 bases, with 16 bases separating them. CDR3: CASSLAGMIGSPLHF. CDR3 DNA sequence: TGTGCCAGCAGTTTGGCCGGGATGATCGGATCACCCCTCCACTTT.

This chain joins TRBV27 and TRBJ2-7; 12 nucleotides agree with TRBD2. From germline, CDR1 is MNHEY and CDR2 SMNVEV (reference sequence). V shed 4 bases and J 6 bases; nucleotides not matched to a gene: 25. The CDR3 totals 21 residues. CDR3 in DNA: TGTGCCAGCAGTTCTGGGACAGGGGCGCAGACTAGCGGGAGATCGGGACGCGAGCAGTACTTC. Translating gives CASSSGTGAQTSGRSGREQYF.

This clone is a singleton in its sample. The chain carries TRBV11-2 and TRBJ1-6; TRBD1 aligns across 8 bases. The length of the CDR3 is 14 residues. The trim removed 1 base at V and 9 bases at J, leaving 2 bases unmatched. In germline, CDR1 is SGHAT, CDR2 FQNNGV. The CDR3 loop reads CASSLGTGSSPLHF. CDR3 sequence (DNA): TGTGCCAGCAGCTTAGGGACAGGGTCTTCACCCCTCCACTTT. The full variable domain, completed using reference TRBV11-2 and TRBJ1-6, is EAGVAQSPRYKIIEKRQSVAFWCNPISGHATLYWYQQILGQGPKLLIQFQNNGVVDDSQLPKDRFSAERLKGVDSTLKIQPAKLEDSAVYLCASSLGTGSSPLHFGNGTRLTVT.

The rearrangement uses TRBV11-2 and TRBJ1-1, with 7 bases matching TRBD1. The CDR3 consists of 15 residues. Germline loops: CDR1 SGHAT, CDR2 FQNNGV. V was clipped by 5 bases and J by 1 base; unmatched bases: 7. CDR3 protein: CASSPYRGSNTEAFF. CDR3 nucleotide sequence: TGTGCCAGCAGCCCGTACAGGGGATCGAACACTGAAGCTTTCTTT. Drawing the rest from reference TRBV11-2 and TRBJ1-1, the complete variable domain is EAGVAQSPRYKIIEKRQSVAFWCNPISGHATLYWYQQILGQGPKLLIQFQNNGVVDDSQLPKDRFSAERLKGVDSTLKIQPAKLEDSAVYLCASSPYRGSNTEAFFGQGTRLTVV.

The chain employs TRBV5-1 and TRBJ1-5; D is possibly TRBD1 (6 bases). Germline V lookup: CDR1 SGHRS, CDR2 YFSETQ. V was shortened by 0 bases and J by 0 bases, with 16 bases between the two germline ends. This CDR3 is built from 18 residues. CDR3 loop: CASSLVRGRPYSNQPQHF. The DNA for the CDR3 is TGCGCCAGCAGCTTGGTCAGGGGCCGCCCCTATAGCAATCAGCCCCAGCATTTT.

CDR3 bases: TGTGCCAGCAGCCTCATTAGCGGGGGGCCGACCAATGAGCAGTTCTTC. Its translation is CASSLISGGPTNEQFF. This chain joins TRBV3-1 (or the pseudogene TRBV3-2) and TRBJ2-1; 10 bases match TRBD2. Looked up from germline, CDR1 is LGHDT and CDR2 is YNNKEL (reference sequence). The ends lost 4 bases at V and 6 bases at J; junction bases unmatched: 9. The CDR3 is made up of 16 amino acids.

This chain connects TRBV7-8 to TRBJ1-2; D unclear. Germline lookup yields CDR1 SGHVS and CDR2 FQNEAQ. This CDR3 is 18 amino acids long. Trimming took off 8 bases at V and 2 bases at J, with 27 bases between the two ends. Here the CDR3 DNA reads TGTGCCAGCTTCGGTCGGGGTTTTCGCTCCCCGACGAACTATGGCTACACCTTC. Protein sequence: CASFGRGFRSPTNYGYTF. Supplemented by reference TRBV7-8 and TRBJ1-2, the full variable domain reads GAGVSQSPRYKVAKRGQDVALRCDPISGHVSLFWYQQALGQGPEFLTYFQNEAQLDKSGLPSDRFFAERPEGSVSTLKIQRTQQEDSAVYLCASFGRGFRSPTNYGYTFGSGTRLTVV.

CDR3 nucleotides: TGTGCCAGCAGCCAAGCGGTCCAGTTTAGCGGGAGTTGGAAGACCCAGTACTTC. Translating it yields CASSQAVQFSGSWKTQYF. V is TRBV3-1 (or the pseudogene TRBV3-2) and J is TRBJ2-5; TRBD2 matches 9 bases. This CDR3 has 18 amino acids. Per germline, CDR1 LGHDT and CDR2 YNNKEL (reference sequence). The V gene end was trimmed by 1 base and the J gene end by 6 bases; junction bases not matched to a gene: 15.

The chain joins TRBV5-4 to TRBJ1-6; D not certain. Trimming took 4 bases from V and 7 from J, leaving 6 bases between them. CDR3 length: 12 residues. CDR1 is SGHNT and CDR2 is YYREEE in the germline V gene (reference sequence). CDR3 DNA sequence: TGTGCCAGCAGCGCAGTGAATTCACCCCTCCACTTT. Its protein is CASSAVNSPLHF.

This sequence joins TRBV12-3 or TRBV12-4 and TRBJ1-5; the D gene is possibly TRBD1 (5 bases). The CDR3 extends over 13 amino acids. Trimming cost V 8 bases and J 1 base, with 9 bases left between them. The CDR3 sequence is CASSGQSNQPQHF. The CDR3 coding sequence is TGTGCCAGCTCCGGACAAAGCAATCAGCCCCAGCATTTT.

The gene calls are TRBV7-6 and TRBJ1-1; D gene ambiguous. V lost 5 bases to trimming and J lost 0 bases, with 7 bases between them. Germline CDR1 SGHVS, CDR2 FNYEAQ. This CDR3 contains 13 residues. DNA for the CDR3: TGTGCCAGCAGCCCCTTTTTGAACACTGAAGCTTTCTTT. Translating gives CASSPFLNTEAFF.

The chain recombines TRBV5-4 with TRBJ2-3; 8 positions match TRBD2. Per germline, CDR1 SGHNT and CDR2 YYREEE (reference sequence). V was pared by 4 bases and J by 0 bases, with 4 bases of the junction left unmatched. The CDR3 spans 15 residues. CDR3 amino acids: CASSVSGTSTDTQYF. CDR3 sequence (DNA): TGTGCCAGCAGCGTTAGCGGGACTAGCACAGATACGCAGTATTTT.

The CDR3 nucleotides are TGTGCCAGCAGCTTAGTTCCTAGCGGGAGTAGAAATGAGCAGTTCTTC. Its protein product is CASSLVPSGSRNEQFF. The chain uses TRBV7-2 and TRBJ2-1; TRBD2 aligns across 10 bases. V was clipped by 1 base and J by 7 bases; unmatched bases: 7. Per germline, CDR1 SGHTA and CDR2 FQGNSA. The CDR3 spans 16 residues.

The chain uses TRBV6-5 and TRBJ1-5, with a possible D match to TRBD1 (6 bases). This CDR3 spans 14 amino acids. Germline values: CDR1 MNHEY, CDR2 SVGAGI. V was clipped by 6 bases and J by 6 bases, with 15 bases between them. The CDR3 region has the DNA TGTGCCAGCAGCCTTAGACAGGCGAGTCAGCCCCAGCATTTT. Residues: CASSLRQASQPQHF.

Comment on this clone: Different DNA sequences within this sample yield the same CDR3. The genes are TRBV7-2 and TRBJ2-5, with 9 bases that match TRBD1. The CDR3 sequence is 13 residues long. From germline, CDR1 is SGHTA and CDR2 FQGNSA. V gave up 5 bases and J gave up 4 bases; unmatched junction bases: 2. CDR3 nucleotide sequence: TGTGCCAGCAGCCCGGACAGGGGAGAGACCCAGTACTTC. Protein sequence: CASSPDRGETQYF.